Listed here are 12 T cell receptor beta chains from one sample, sequenced in a study of T-cell memory formation after mild COVID-19. TCRdb passed the 5' RACE reads through MiXCR, listing each CDR3 protein once. The sample has some 210,000 distinct CDR3 sequences; about 10% are singletons. The sequencing sample was made of PBMCs or a T cell subset sorted from them (not recorded which). The receptor set was obtained from a man aged 18 to 29 who had mild COVID-19 (a few samples of this study predate the infection). Cell type and time point are not known.

This chain joins TRBV6-6 and TRBJ1-5, with D unresolved. CDR3 length equals 16 residues. Germline V gives CDR1 MNHNY, CDR2 SVGAGI (reference sequence). V gave up 4 bases and J gave up 2 bases, with 15 bases separating them. CDR3 nucleotide sequence: TGTGCCAGCAGTTCGGTGGGGAGGCATGGCAATCAGCCCCAGCATTTT. Encoded protein: CASSSVGRHGNQPQHF.

This clonotype was detected a few times. The CDR3 loop is CASSPRGTSGGWDTQYF. The CDR3, as DNA: TGTGCCAGCAGCCCGAGAGGAACTAGCGGTGGATGGGATACGCAGTATTTT. V gene TRBV9 combines with J gene TRBJ2-3; 8 bases map to TRBD2. Trimming cost V 4 bases and J 6 bases; bases outside gene matches: 16. This CDR3 has 17 amino acids. Germline-derived CDR1 and CDR2 are SGDLS and YYNGEE.

The CDR3 sequence: CASSPTSGGRDEQFF. CDR3 coding DNA: TGCGCCAGCAGCCCGACTAGCGGGGGGCGGGATGAGCAGTTCTTC. This rearrangement joins TRBV4-1 to TRBJ2-1; 13 bases map to TRBD2. The germline V gene has CDR1 MGHRA and CDR2 YSYEKL. The trim removed 4 bases at V and 8 bases at J, leaving 5 bases unmatched. CDR3 size: 15 residues.

This clonotype appeared a few times. V gene TRBV20-1 combines with J gene TRBJ2-1; TRBD2 might be the D (6 bases). This CDR3 is 15 amino acids long. CDR1 and CDR2 (germline): DFQATT, SNEGSKA (reference sequence). Trimming took off 0 bases at V and 0 bases at J, with 9 bases between the two ends. In nucleotides, the CDR3 is TGCAGTGCTAGAGATTCCGGGGGCTCCTACAATGAGCAGTTCTTC. Protein: CSARDSGGSYNEQFF.

This clonotype appeared a few times. V gene TRBV10-3 combines with J gene TRBJ1-3; D possibly corresponds to TRBD1 (5 bases). The CDR3 sequence is 15 residues long. Trimming left V 0 bases short and J 6 bases short, with 12 bases between. CDR1 ENHRY and CDR2 SYGVKD come from the germline V gene. CDR3 in amino acids: CAISESRRAANTIYF. In DNA form, the CDR3 reads TGTGCCATCAGTGAGTCGCGCAGGGCGGCAAACACCATATATTTT.

The chain uses TRBV12-3 or TRBV12-4 and TRBJ1-6; 7 positions agree with TRBD1. With V trimmed by 7 bases and J by 5 bases, 11 bases remained unmatched. The CDR3 covers 16 residues. The CDR3: CASTTMWGQNNSPLHF. Here the CDR3 DNA reads TGTGCCAGCACCACTATGTGGGGACAGAATAATTCACCCCTCCACTTT.

V usage is TRBV6-1 and J usage is TRBJ1-6, with TRBD1 as a possible D gene (6 bases). The germline V gene encodes CDR1 MNHNS and CDR2 SASEGT. This CDR3 has 18 residues. Trimming shortened V by 4 bases and J by 0 bases, and 16 bases separated the two germline ends. The CDR3 bases are TGTGCCAGCAGTGGCTTCGACAGGATAAGCTCCTATAATTCACCCCTCCACTTT. Protein: CASSGFDRISSYNSPLHF.

The CDR3 loop is CASSSNRGWDEQYV. The CDR3 nucleotides read TGTGCCAGCAGCTCTAACAGGGGATGGGACGAGCAGTACGTC. The V call is TRBV28, the J call TRBJ2-7; 7 bases fit TRBD1. Trimming cost V 6 bases and J 5 bases; bases outside gene matches: 10. CDR3 size: 14 residues. CDR1 MDHEN and CDR2 SYDVKM come from the germline V gene.

This chain joins TRBV18 and TRBJ1-4; 7 bases agree with TRBD1. This CDR3 has 16 amino acids. Germline trimming cut 1 base from V and 2 bases from J; bases unmatched to any gene: 4. CDR1 is KGHSH, CDR2 LQKENI, per germline. Here the CDR3 DNA reads TGTGCCAGCTCACCACTTGAACAGGGGACTAATGAAAAACTGTTTTTT. Encoded protein: CASSPLEQGTNEKLFF.

This sequence joins TRBV10-2 and TRBJ1-1; no firm D call. The CDR3 consists of 17 residues. Germline V gene lookup returns CDR1 WSHSY and CDR2 SAAADI. The ends were cut back, 4 bases at V and 6 bases at J, with 24 bases in the middle. This CDR3 is CASSVRVLGRITPEAFF. The DNA for the CDR3 is TGCGCCAGCAGTGTCCGGGTGTTAGGGCGAATCACTCCTGAAGCTTTCTTT.

DNA for the CDR3: TGCGCCAGCAGCCAAGAGGGCTGGGGACGGCATATCTACGAGCAGTACGTC. It specifies CASSQEGWGRHIYEQYV. The genes are TRBV4-1 and TRBJ2-7, with D perhaps assigned TRBD1 or TRBD2 (5 bases each). The V gene lost 0 bases and the J gene lost 3 bases, with 18 bases spanning the gap. The CDR3 contains 17 residues. In germline, CDR1 is MGHRA, CDR2 YSYEKL.

This clonotype was observed a handful of times. The rearrangement joins TRBV20-1 to TRBJ2-7, with D uncertain. This CDR3 region has 13 residues. V was cut by 6 bases and J by 2 bases, with 14 bases left in between. CDR1 is DFQATT, CDR2 SNEGSKA, per germline (reference sequence). CDR3 in DNA: TGCAGTGCATATAGGGTTCACCCCTACGAGCAGTACTTC. Protein product: CSAYRVHPYEQYF.